This T cell receptor beta chain emerged from a study of shared clonotypes between healthy human individuals. The naive CD8 subset, CD45RO-negative cells positively selected for CCR7, excluded terminally differentiated effector memory CD45RA+ cells. CDR1 is PRHDT and CDR2 is FYEKMQ in the germline V gene (reference sequence). The CDR3 spans 13 residues. The V and J ends lost 3 bases and 5 bases respectively, with 7 bases between them. The repertoire was sequenced with immunoSEQ multiplex PCR; TCRdb's copy has only in-frame clones and lacks some. The profile shows millions of clones, roughly 91% of them singletons.

The clonotype comes from a man aged 18 to 29 in good health. Some clones in this sample may be carry-over from other donors' samples. Sequencing was done on a sample of naive CD8+ T cells from PBMCs. This chain uses TRBV13 with TRBJ1-4, with D hard to call. The CDR3 DNA sequence: TGTGCCAGCAGCTTCGGGCAGAATGAAAAACTGTTTTTT. Its protein is CASSFGQNEKLFF.